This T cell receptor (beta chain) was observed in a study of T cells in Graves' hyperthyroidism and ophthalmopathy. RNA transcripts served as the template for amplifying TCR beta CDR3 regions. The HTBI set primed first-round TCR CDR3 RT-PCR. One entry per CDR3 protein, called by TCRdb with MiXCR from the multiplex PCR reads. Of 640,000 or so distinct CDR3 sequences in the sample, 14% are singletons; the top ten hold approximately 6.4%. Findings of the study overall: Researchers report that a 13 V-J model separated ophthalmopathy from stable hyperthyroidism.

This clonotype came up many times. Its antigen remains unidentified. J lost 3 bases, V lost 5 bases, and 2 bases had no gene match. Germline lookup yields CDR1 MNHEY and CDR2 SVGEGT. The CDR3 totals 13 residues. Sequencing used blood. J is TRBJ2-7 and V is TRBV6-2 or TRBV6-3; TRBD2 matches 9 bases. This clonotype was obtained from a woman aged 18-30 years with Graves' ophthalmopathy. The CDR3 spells CASSRSGSYEQYF. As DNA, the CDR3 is TGTGCCAGCAGTCGTAGCGGGAGCTACGAGCAGTACTTC.